The rows below give T cell receptor beta chains drawn from one sample of a study of cytomegalovirus exposure and HLA in healthy donors. Profiling relied on immunoSEQ multiplex PCR, and the TCRdb table lists in-frame clones only, not all of them. The table includes about 180,000 clones, around 80% detected once. Specimen: PBMCs. These receptors originate from a man younger than 35 in good health and CMV-seronegative. Both conserved end residues are part of each CDR3. D genes are given only for firm matches. For some rows the clone size is stated as once, few or many, or as a class when expanded; others skip it.

>TRBV18|TRBJ1-1|-|-
CASSNRQVNTEAFF
TGTGCCAGCTCAAATCGACAGGTGAACACTGAAGCTTTCTTT
>TRBV7-2|TRBJ2-3|-|TRBD2
CASSIAAGGTDTQYF
TGTGCCAGCAGCATAGCAGCGGGGGGTACAGATACGCAGTATTTT
>TRBV18|TRBJ1-4|-|-
CASSPESWGDEKLFF
TGTGCCAGCTCACCTGAAAGTTGGGGGGATGAAAAACTGTTTTTT
>TRBV28|TRBJ2-3|-|-
CASSLQDTQYF
TGTGCCAGCAGTTTACAGGATACGCAGTATTTT
>TRBV11-2|TRBJ2-3|few|TRBD2
CASSLSTSWPSTDTQYF
TGTGCCAGCAGCTTATCGACTAGCTGGCCTAGCACAGATACGCAGTATTTT
>TRBV11-1|TRBJ2-1|few|-
CASSSYIDEQFF
TGTGCCAGCAGCTCTTACATCGATGAGCAGTTCTTC
>TRBV7-3|TRBJ2-1|-|TRBD2
CASSLTAGGPNEQFF
TGTGCCAGCAGCTTAACAGCGGGAGGTCCCAATGAGCAGTTCTTC
>TRBV7-2|TRBJ2-7|-|TRBD1
CASSPKTGIRDEQYF
TGTGCCAGCAGCCCTAAGACAGGGATTCGCGACGAGCAGTACTTC
>TRBV19|TRBJ1-5|-|-
CASSMWADQPQHF
TGTGCCAGTAGTATGTGGGCTGATCAGCCCCAGCATTTT
>TRBV29-1|TRBJ1-1|-|-
CSVTTVNTEAFF
TGCAGCGTGACGACAGTGAACACTGAAGCTTTCTTT
>TRBV4-3|TRBJ2-1|-|TRBD2
CASSQELAGGQFF
TGCGCCAGCAGCCAAGAACTAGCGGGGGGGCAGTTCTTC
>TRBV6-5|TRBJ1-4|-|-
CASSYTGTGQREKLFF
TGTGCCAGCAGTTACACGGGTACCGGACAGAGGGAAAAACTGTTTTTT
>TRBV7-2|TRBJ1-3|-|TRBD1
CASNNRGDGNTIYF
TGTGCCAGCAACAACAGGGGTGATGGAAACACCATATATTTT
>TRBV4-3|TRBJ1-2|few|-
CASSQDRSSYGYTF
TGCGCCAGCAGCCAAGATAGGAGTAGCTATGGCTACACCTTC
>TRBV2|TRBJ2-5|-|TRBD1
CASNPAETGVRETQYF
TGTGCCAGCAACCCCGCAGAGACAGGGGTTCGGGAGACCCAGTACTTC
>TRBV4-2|TRBJ1-2|few|TRBD1
CASSRKPGTDYGYTF
TGTGCCAGCAGCCGCAAGCCCGGGACAGACTATGGCTACACCTTC
>TRBV5-1|TRBJ2-2|-|-
CASSLVQGPGELFF
TGCGCCAGCAGCTTAGTCCAGGGTCCCGGGGAGCTGTTTTTT
>TRBV4-3|TRBJ2-7|once|TRBD2
CASSQGVSGSYEQYF
TGCGCCAGCAGCCAAGGTGTTAGCGGGAGCTACGAGCAGTACTTC
>TRBV4-3|TRBJ2-1|few|-
CASKEFESSYNEQFF
TGCGCCAGTAAAGAGTTTGAGAGCTCCTACAATGAGCAGTTCTTC
>TRBV6-5|TRBJ1-2|-|-
CASSYAGAWGGYTF
TGTGCCAGCAGTTACGCGGGGGCCTGGGGTGGCTACACCTTC
>TRBV2|TRBJ1-3|-|TRBD1
CASSPTGSGNTIYF
TGTGCCAGCAGTCCGACAGGGTCTGGAAACACCATATATTTT
>TRBV18|TRBJ2-5|few|-
CASSPAWAQETQYF
TGTGCCAGCTCACCAGCCTGGGCCCAAGAGACCCAGTACTTC
>TRBV19|TRBJ1-1|-|-
CASRASHTNTEAFF
TGTGCCAGTAGGGCTTCACACACGAACACTGAAGCTTTCTTT
>TRBV7-2|TRBJ2-2|-|TRBD2
CASSSPGLSGGAGELFF
TGTGCCAGCAGCTCGCCGGGACTTAGCGGGGGAGCCGGGGAGCTGTTTTTT
>TRBV7-9|TRBJ2-5|few|-
CASSLGGIGETQYF
TGTGCCAGCAGCTTAGGAGGAATCGGGGAGACCCAGTACTTC
>TRBV6-5|TRBJ2-7|few|-
CASSRLDQSEQYF
TGTGCCAGCAGTCGACTAGATCAATCCGAGCAGTACTTC
>TRBV6-1|TRBJ2-7|-|TRBD1
CASSPSRQGSYEQYF
TGTGCCAGCAGTCCCTCTAGACAGGGGAGCTACGAGCAGTACTTC
>TRBV5-1|TRBJ2-1|once|TRBD2
CASKPPGLAAYNEQFF
TGCGCCAGTAAACCTCCTGGGCTAGCGGCCTACAATGAGCAGTTCTTC
>TRBV6-1|TRBJ2-1|-|TRBD2
CASTPQRGLLAEQFF
TGTGCCAGCACCCCCCAGCGGGGGCTTCTTGCTGAGCAGTTCTTC
>TRBV7-2|TRBJ2-5|-|-
CASSAILASQTQYF
TGTGCCAGCAGCGCCATACTAGCTTCTCAGACCCAGTACTTC
>TRBV5-1|TRBJ2-7|-|-
CASSLVVTPYEQYF
TGCGCCAGCAGCTTGGTCGTAACCCCCTACGAGCAGTACTTC
>TRBV5-1|TRBJ1-1|-|-
CASKLSTGNTEAFF
TGCGCCAGCAAGCTCTCCACGGGGAACACTGAAGCTTTCTTT
>TRBV27|TRBJ2-7|-|-
CASSTQQVSSEQYF
TGTGCCAGCAGTACACAACAGGTTTCAAGCGAGCAGTACTTC
>TRBV13|TRBJ1-1|few|-
CASSSGGRDTEAFF
TGTGCCAGCAGCTCCGGGGGACGCGACACTGAAGCTTTCTTT
>TRBV11-2|TRBJ1-3|-|-
CASTIDSTLNTIYF
TGTGCCAGCACCATTGACAGTACCTTAAACACCATATATTTT
>TRBV5-1|TRBJ1-4|once|-
CASSLRLRGNEKLFF
TGCGCCAGCAGCTTGCGTCTCAGGGGTAATGAAAAACTGTTTTTT
>TRBV7-9|TRBJ1-2|-|-
CASSPTLDFNYGYTF
TGTGCCAGCAGTCCAACACTCGACTTTAACTATGGCTACACCTTC
>TRBV6-1|TRBJ1-3|once|-
CASSELFSGNTIYF
TGTGCCAGCAGTGAACTATTCTCTGGAAACACCATATATTTT
>TRBV4-3|TRBJ2-3|-|TRBD1
CASSQDRAGGIDTQYF
TGCGCCAGCAGCCAAGATCGGGCAGGGGGCATAGATACGCAGTATTTT
>TRBV6-5|TRBJ1-4|-|TRBD1
CASRGGTGGNEKLFF
TGTGCCAGCAGGGGGGGGACAGGCGGGAATGAAAAACTGTTTTTT
>TRBV7-9|TRBJ1-1|-|-
CASSPAGGGTEAFF
TGTGCCAGCAGCCCAGCCGGGGGGGGCACTGAAGCTTTCTTT
>TRBV9|TRBJ1-3|-|-
CASNRENTGNTIYF
TGTGCCAGCAACAGGGAGAACACTGGAAACACCATATATTTT
>TRBV9|TRBJ2-5|-|TRBD2
CASSVDLAGLQETQYF
TGTGCCAGCAGCGTAGACCTAGCGGGCCTCCAAGAGACCCAGTACTTC
>TRBV6-5|TRBJ1-2|-|-
CASTDRKNYTF
TGTGCCAGCACCGACAGGAAGAACTACACCTTC
>TRBV6-6|TRBJ2-2|-|-
CASSYQSGGRWELFF
TGTGCCAGCAGTTACCAGTCAGGTGGTCGTTGGGAGCTGTTTTTT
>TRBV15|TRBJ1-6|-|-
CATSTRDSPLHF
TGTGCCACCAGCACAAGAGATTCACCCCTCCACTTT
>TRBV2|TRBJ2-5|-|-
CASSVMGLQETQYF
TGTGCCAGCAGTGTCATGGGACTGCAAGAGACCCAGTACTTC
>TRBV19|TRBJ2-5|few|TRBD2
CASSIGRGGLETQYF
TGTGCCAGTAGTATCGGGCGCGGGGGGCTCGAGACCCAGTACTTC
>TRBV6-5|TRBJ1-1|-|TRBD1
CASSEGTGAKEAFF
TGTGCCAGCAGTGAAGGGACAGGGGCGAAAGAAGCTTTCTTT
>TRBV30|TRBJ1-1|-|-
CAWAAGIGTEAFF
TGTGCCTGGGCCGCAGGGATAGGCACTGAAGCTTTCTTT
>TRBV6-5|TRBJ2-7|once|-
CASRLNRKTYEQHF
TGTGCCAGCAGGCTAAACAGGAAAACCTACGAGCAGCACTTC
>TRBV7-9|TRBJ1-4|-|TRBD1
CASSPGQGNEKLFF
TGTGCCAGCAGCCCGGGACAGGGAAATGAAAAACTGTTTTTT
>TRBV12-5|TRBJ1-4|-|-
CASGLIAYREGTNEKLFF
TGTGCTAGTGGTTTGATTGCGTACAGGGAAGGAACTAATGAAAAACTGTTTTTT
>TRBV7-2|TRBJ2-7|-|TRBD2
CASSQSPRGGLHEQYF
TGTGCCAGCAGCCAATCCCCGCGGGGGGGCCTACACGAGCAGTACTTC
>TRBV7-8|TRBJ2-3|-|TRBD1
CASSWLQGPTDTQYF
TGTGCCAGCAGCTGGCTACAGGGGCCCACAGATACGCAGTATTTT
>TRBV18|TRBJ1-1|few|TRBD1
CASSRQGSGTEAFF
TGTGCCAGCTCACGACAGGGTAGCGGCACTGAAGCTTTCTTT
>TRBV4-2|TRBJ2-7|-|TRBD1
CASSQDRQGSYEQYF
TGTGCCAGCAGCCAAGACCGACAGGGTTCCTACGAGCAGTACTTC
>TRBV25-1|TRBJ1-4|-|-
CASSEYGATNEKLFF
TGTGCCAGCAGTGAATACGGAGCAACTAATGAAAAACTGTTTTTT
>TRBV30|TRBJ1-2|-|TRBD1
CAWRRQGEYGYTF
TGTGCCTGGAGGAGACAGGGGGAATATGGCTACACCTTC
>TRBV27|TRBJ2-3|-|TRBD2
CASSGGLSLSTDTQYF
TGTGCCAGCAGTGGGGGACTATCGCTTAGCACAGATACGCAGTATTTT